This record covers a single T cell receptor beta chain. Sequenced by immunoSEQ multiplex PCR; TCRdb stores in-frame clones only, minus some. The table has approximately 50,000 clones, around 84% seen once. Time point reported: pretreatment peripheral blood. This sample is part of a study of PD-L1 blockade in urothelial cancer. About the research overall: It was at 3 weeks (second dose) and 6 weeks after treatment start that blood was analyzed. Across blood samples, T cells had a median count of approximately 130,000.

The CDR3 totals 18 residues. The germline gives CDR1 WSHSY, CDR2 SAAADI. Losses at the gene ends were 6 bases for V and 2 bases for J; bases not matched to a gene: 9. The sequence derives from a man in his fifties with urothelial cancer. The chain has TRBV10-2 and TRBJ2-3, with 15 bases aligning to TRBD2. This sample comprised PBMCs, obtained around atezolizumab (anti-PD-L1) treatment. In DNA, the CDR3 is TGCGCCAGCAGCCAACTGGGACTAGCGGGAGGAAACACAGATACGCAGTATTTT. It translates to CASSQLGLAGGNTDTQYF.